Below, 8 T cell receptor beta chains from the same sample are listed, as sequenced in a study of blood T cell repertoires in COVID-19. Data came from immunoSEQ multiplex PCR; TCRdb stores just in-frame clones and leaves some out. The sample gives roughly 200,000 clones, more than 75% of which show up once; less than 5.5% is in the top ten. Source material: peripheral blood. The receptor source for this set is a woman aged 80 or over with acute or convalescent COVID-19.

V is TRBV27 and J is TRBJ2-7; 10 nucleotides match TRBD1. The CDR3 spans 15 residues. V gave up 1 base and J gave up 2 bases; unmatched junction bases: 2. Germline lookup yields CDR1 MNHEY and CDR2 SMNVEV (reference sequence). This CDR3 is CASSLLGQGTYEQYF. The CDR3 nucleotides are TGTGCCAGCAGTTTATTGGGACAGGGGACCTACGAGCAGTACTTC.

The rearrangement links TRBV5-1 to TRBJ2-7, with 9 positions matching TRBD1. Germline loops: CDR1 SGHRS, CDR2 YFSETQ. The CDR3 length is 14 residues. With 5 bases clipped from V and 0 bases from J, the junction kept 3 bases outside the gene matches. The CDR3 sequence: CASSRTGDSYEQYF. DNA of the CDR3: TGCGCCAGCAGTCGGACAGGGGACTCCTACGAGCAGTACTTC.

In nucleotides, the CDR3 is TGTGCCAGCAGTTACATAAGTGCCACGCTATACGAGCAGTACTTC. Amino acids: CASSYISATLYEQYF. The chain employs TRBV6-5 and TRBJ2-7, with no clear D. From germline, CDR1 is MNHEY and CDR2 SVGAGI. V lost 2 bases to trimming and J lost 4 bases, with 15 bases between them. The CDR3 runs 15 residues.

About this clone itself: A read error may account for a junction end that differs from germline. This chain connects TRBV7-7 to TRBJ2-2, with TRBD1 identical over 9 bases. CDR1 is SSHAT and CDR2 is FNYEAQ in the germline V gene (reference sequence). This CDR3 spans 20 amino acids. CDR3 sequence: CASSLLLGQGVLTNTGELFF. The CDR3 coding sequence is TGTGCTAGCAGCTTATTGCTGGGACAGGGAGTGTTAACGAACACCGGGGAGCTGTTTTTT. The whole variable domain, filled in from reference TRBV7-7 and TRBJ2-2, reads GAGVSQSPRYKVTKRGQDVTLRCDPISSHATLYWYQQALGQGPEFLTYFNYEAQPDKSGLPSDRFSAERPEGSISTLTIQRTEQRDSAMYRCASSLLLGQGVLTNTGELFFGEGSRLTVL.

This chain's CDR3 is CASSLGGGGGTEAFF. As DNA, the CDR3 is TGTGCCAGCAGCTTAGGCGGGGGCGGTGGGACTGAAGCTTTCTTT. The chain combines TRBV7-2 with TRBJ1-1, with D perhaps matching TRBD1 (6 bases). V was clipped by 1 base and J by 5 bases, with 14 bases between them. Germline loops: CDR1 SGHTA, CDR2 FQGNSA. The CDR3 is made up of 15 amino acids.

The chain is built from TRBV24-1 and TRBJ1-5; 8 bases fit TRBD1. Germline CDR1 reads KGHDR; CDR2 reads SFDVKD. The CDR3 length is 17 residues. J was trimmed by 3 bases and V by 7 bases; bases with no gene match: 13. The CDR3 loop is CATSPSPGQAINQPQHF. CDR3 DNA sequence: TGTGCCACCAGCCCATCCCCGGGACAGGCGATCAATCAGCCCCAGCATTTT.

The chain is built from TRBV5-1 and TRBJ1-1, with 7 bases identical to TRBD1. The ends lost 2 bases at V and 5 bases at J; junction bases unmatched: 12. CDR1 and CDR2 (germline): SGHRS, YFSETQ. This CDR3 comprises 16 residues. The CDR3 reads CASSFAGGALSTEAFF. DNA for the CDR3: TGCGCCAGCAGCTTTGCAGGGGGTGCCCTTTCTACTGAAGCTTTCTTT.

The chain has TRBV7-3 and TRBJ2-1, with 7 bases fitting TRBD2. V shed 5 bases, J shed 5 bases, and the junction held 9 bases outside the gene matches. Germline CDR1 SGHTA, CDR2 FQGTGA. CDR3 length equals 15 residues. The CDR3 sequence: CASSPPPSGDNEQFF. CDR3 DNA sequence: TGTGCCAGCAGCCCCCCCCCTAGCGGAGACAATGAGCAGTTCTTC.